The clone carrying this T cell receptor beta chain was seen once. The PCR ran on 60 Vbeta and 13 Jbeta primers. Profiled with immunoSEQ multiplex PCR; TCRdb holds only in-frame clones, not every one. The table records about 150,000 clones, 65% to 70% of them present only once. This entry belongs to a study of cytomegalovirus exposure and HLA in healthy donors. The V end lost 0 bases, the J end lost 7 bases, and 11 bases lay between the germline ends. Germline V CDR1 and CDR2: SGDLS, YYNGEE. The CDR3 consists of 14 residues. V and J are TRBV9 and TRBJ1-5; D call uncertain. The sequence was collected from a human donor in good health. The specimen sequenced was PBMCs. The CDR3 bases are TGTGCCAGCAGCGTAGACCCGGGAGGGCAGCCCCAGCATTTT. This gives the protein CASSVDPGGQPQHF.